This T cell receptor (beta chain) was sequenced during a study of low-dose radiotherapy and immunotherapy resistance in tumors. Gene-specific TRAV and TRBV primers were used for first-strand cDNA, covering alpha and beta chains. TCR amplification ran approximately 20 PCR cycles using constant-region and V-primer adapter primers. TCRdb redid the calling of the reads with MiXCR, one entry per CDR3 protein. This sample has more than 30,000 distinct CDR3 sequences, with around 47% found just once. This clonotype is medium-sized (0.01 to 0.1%) within its sample. The time point was: after trial treatment. This sample's treatment: LDRT plus nivolumab, ipilimumab, low-dose cyclophosphamide and aspirin (RACIN trial). The sequence came from a male donor with gallbladder cancer. The starting material was PBMCs, obtained after low-dose radiotherapy plus immunotherapy.

The CDR3 loop reads CASSPGQGNTGELFF. CDR3 in DNA: TGTGCCAGCAGTCCGGGACAGGGGAACACCGGGGAGCTGTTTTTT. This sequence joins TRBV12-3 or TRBV12-4 and TRBJ2-2, with 9 bases that match TRBD1. The CDR3 extends over 15 amino acids. Germline trimming cut 5 bases from V and 1 base from J; bases unmatched to any gene: 2.